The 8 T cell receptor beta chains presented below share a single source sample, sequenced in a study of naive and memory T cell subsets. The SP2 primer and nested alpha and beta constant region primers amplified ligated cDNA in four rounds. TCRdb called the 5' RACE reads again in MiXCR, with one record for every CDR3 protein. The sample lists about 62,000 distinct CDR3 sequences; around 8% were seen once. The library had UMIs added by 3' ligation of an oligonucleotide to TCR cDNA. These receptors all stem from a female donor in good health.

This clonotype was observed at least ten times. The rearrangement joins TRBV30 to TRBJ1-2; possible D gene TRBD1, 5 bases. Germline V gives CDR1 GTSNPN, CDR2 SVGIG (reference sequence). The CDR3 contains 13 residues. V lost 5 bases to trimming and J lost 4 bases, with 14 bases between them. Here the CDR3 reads CAWGRDRPYGYTF. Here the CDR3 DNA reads TGTGCCTGGGGGAGAGACAGACCCTATGGCTACACCTTC. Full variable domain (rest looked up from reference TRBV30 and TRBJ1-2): SQTIHQWPATLVQPVGSPLSLECTVEGTSNPNLYWYRQAAGRGLQLLFYSVGIGQISSEVPQNLSASRPQDRQFILSSKKLLLSDSGFYLCAWGRDRPYGYTFGSGTRLTVV.

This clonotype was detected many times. CDR3 protein: CASSFTGGRETQYF. CDR3 nucleotide sequence: TGTGCCAGCAGTTTCACAGGGGGGCGAGAGACCCAGTACTTC. This chain links TRBV6-5 with TRBJ2-5; TRBD1 aligns across 8 bases. With V trimmed by 4 bases and J by 4 bases, 5 bases remained unmatched. Per the germline V gene, CDR1 is MNHEY and CDR2 is SVGAGI. This CDR3 is built from 14 residues.

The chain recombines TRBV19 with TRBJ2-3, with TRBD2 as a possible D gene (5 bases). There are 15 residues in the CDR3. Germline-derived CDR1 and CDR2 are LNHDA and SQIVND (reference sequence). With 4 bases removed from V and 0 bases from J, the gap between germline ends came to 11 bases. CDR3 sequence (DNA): TGTGCCAGTAGTAACAGCGGAACTAGCACAGATACGCAGTATTTT. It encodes CASSNSGTSTDTQYF.

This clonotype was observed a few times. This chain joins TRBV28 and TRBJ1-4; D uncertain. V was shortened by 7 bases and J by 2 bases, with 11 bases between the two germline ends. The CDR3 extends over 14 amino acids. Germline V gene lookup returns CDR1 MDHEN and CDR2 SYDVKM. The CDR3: CASTSMGTNEKLFF. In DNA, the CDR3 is TGTGCCAGCACCTCCATGGGGACTAATGAAAAACTGTTTTTT.

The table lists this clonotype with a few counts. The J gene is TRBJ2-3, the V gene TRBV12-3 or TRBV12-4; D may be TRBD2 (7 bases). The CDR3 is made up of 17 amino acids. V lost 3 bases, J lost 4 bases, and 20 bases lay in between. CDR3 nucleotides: TGTGCCAGCAGTTTTAGGGGGGGGGGACGTAAGGCAGATACGCAGTATTTT. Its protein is CASSFRGGGRKADTQYF.

CDR3 loop: CSARDYQRGGGTDTQYF. The CDR3 DNA reads as TGCAGTGCTAGAGATTACCAGCGGGGGGGCGGCACAGATACGCAGTATTTT. This rearrangement joins TRBV20-1 to TRBJ2-3; 10 bases are shared with TRBD2. CDR1 is DFQATT and CDR2 is SNEGSKA in the germline V gene (reference sequence). The CDR3 runs 17 residues. The ends lost 0 bases at V and 1 base at J; junction bases unmatched: 7.

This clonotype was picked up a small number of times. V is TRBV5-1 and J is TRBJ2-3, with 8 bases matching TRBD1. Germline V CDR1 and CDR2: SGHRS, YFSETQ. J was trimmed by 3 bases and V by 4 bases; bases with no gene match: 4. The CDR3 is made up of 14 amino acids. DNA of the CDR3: TGCGCCAGCAGCCCCGACAGGGGTACAGATACGCAGTATTTT. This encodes CASSPDRGTDTQYF.

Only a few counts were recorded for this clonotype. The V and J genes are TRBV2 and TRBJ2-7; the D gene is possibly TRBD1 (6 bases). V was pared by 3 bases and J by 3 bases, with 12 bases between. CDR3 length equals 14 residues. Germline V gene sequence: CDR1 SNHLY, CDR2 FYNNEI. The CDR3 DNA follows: TGTGCCAGCAGTGATCCAGGGGATCTCTACGAGCAGTACTTC. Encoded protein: CASSDPGDLYEQYF.